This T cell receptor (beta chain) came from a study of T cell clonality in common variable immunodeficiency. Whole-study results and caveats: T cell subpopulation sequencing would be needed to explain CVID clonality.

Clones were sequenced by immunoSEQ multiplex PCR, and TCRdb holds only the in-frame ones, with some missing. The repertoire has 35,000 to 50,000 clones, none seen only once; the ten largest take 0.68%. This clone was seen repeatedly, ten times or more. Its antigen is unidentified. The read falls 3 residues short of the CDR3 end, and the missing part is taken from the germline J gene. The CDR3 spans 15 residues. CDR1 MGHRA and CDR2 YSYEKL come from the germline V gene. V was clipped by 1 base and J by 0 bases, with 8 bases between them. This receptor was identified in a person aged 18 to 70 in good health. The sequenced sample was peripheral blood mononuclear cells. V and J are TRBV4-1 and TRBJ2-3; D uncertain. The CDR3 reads CASSQVGSSTDTQYF. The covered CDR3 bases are TGCGCCAGCAGCCAAGTGGGCTCAAGCACAGATACG.